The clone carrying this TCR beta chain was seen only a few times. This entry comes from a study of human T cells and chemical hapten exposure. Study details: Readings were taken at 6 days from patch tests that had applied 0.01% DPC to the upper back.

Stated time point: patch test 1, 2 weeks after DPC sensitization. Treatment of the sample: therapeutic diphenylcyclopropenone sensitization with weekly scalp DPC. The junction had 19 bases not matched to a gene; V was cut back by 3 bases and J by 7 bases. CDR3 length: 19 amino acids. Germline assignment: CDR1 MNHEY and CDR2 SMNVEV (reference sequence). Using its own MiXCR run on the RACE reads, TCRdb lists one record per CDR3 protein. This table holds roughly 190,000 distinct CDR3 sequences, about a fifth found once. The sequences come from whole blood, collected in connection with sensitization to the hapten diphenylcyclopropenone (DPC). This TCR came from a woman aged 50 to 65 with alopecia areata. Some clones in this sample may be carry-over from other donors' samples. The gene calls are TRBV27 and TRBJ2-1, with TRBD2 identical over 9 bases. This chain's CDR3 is CASSFGRVAGGSTRNEQFF. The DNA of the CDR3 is TGTGCCAGCAGTTTCGGCCGGGTCGCGGGAGGGTCGACCCGGAATGAGCAGTTCTTC.